A single sample is the source of the 31 T cell receptor beta chains below, sequenced in a study of cytomegalovirus exposure and HLA in healthy donors. 13 Jbeta primers and 60 Vbeta primers were used for the PCR. The method was immunoSEQ multiplex PCR; TCRdb's version includes in-frame clones alone and lacks a portion of them. The table lists under 65,000 clones, around three quarters of them singletons. Sequencing input: PBMCs. All receptors derive from a young man in good health and CMV-seropositive.

This rearrangement joins TRBV18 to TRBJ1-1, with TRBD1 matching 7 bases. This CDR3 region has 14 residues. The germline V gene has CDR1 KGHSH and CDR2 LQKENI. V lost 2 bases and J lost 2; bases outside the gene matches: 2. Here the CDR3 reads CASSPDRANTEAFF. Here the CDR3 DNA reads TGTGCCAGCTCACCAGACAGGGCCAACACTGAAGCTTTCTTT. Together with reference TRBV18 and TRBJ1-1, the CDR3 gives the full variable domain: NAGVMQNPRHLVRRRGQEARLRCSPMKGHSHVYWYRQLPEEGLKFMVYLQKENIIDESGMPKERFSAEFPKEGPSILRIQQVVRGDSAAYFCASSPDRANTEAFFGQGTRLTVV.

CDR3 residues: CASSPLARSGSSYNEQFF. The CDR3 DNA sequence: TGTGCCAGTAGCCCCCTGGCCCGGTCGGGGAGCTCCTACAATGAGCAGTTCTTC. The chain joins TRBV19 to TRBJ2-1; TRBD2 is a possible D gene (5 bases). This CDR3 is built from 18 residues. The germline V gene encodes CDR1 LNHDA and CDR2 SQIVND (reference sequence). V lost 6 bases and J lost 0, with 21 bases in between.

The V and J genes are TRBV18 and TRBJ1-4; 8 positions match TRBD1. CDR3 length: 15 residues. Unmatched junction bases numbered 6, after V lost 4 bases and J lost 5 bases. From germline, CDR1 is KGHSH and CDR2 LQKENI. CDR3 protein: CASSQNRDRNEKLFF. As DNA, the CDR3 is TGTGCCAGCTCACAGAACCGGGACAGGAATGAAAAACTGTTTTTT.

As DNA, the CDR3 is TGCAGTGCTAGACCATATGAGCAGTTCTTC. Encoded protein: CSARPYEQFF. J is TRBJ2-1 and V is TRBV20-1; D is unclear. The germline V gene encodes CDR1 DFQATT and CDR2 SNEGSKA (reference sequence). The CDR3 loop spans 10 amino acids. Trimming left V 2 bases short and J 8 bases short, with 4 bases between.

The V gene is TRBV28, the J gene TRBJ1-2; D remains ambiguous. Trimming took 5 bases from V and 4 from J, leaving 8 bases between them. The CDR3 has 12 amino acids. Germline CDR1 MDHEN, CDR2 SYDVKM. CDR3 nucleotide sequence: TGTGCCAGCAGTCCTTCCCTCTATGGCTACACCTTC. Protein sequence: CASSPSLYGYTF.

The gene calls are TRBV10-2 and TRBJ2-3; D remains ambiguous. Germline assignment: CDR1 WSHSY and CDR2 SAAADI. The CDR3 contains 11 residues. Trimming took off 6 bases at V and 5 bases at J, with 6 bases between the two ends. DNA for the CDR3: TGCGCCAGCAGGGCTGGAGATACGCAGTATTTT. Protein: CASRAGDTQYF.

The V gene is TRBV5-1, the J gene TRBJ2-2; unclear D gene. Per the germline V gene, CDR1 is SGHRS and CDR2 is YFSETQ. Between the trimmed V and J ends, which lost 7 bases and 2 bases, there was a span of 15 bases. The CDR3 is 15 amino acids. The CDR3 loop reads CASPLRRTNTGELFF. CDR3 in DNA: TGCGCCAGCCCTTTGAGGCGTACTAACACCGGGGAGCTGTTTTTT. The full variable domain, completed using reference TRBV5-1 and TRBJ2-2, is KAGVTQTPRYLIKTRGQQVTLSCSPISGHRSVSWYQQTPGQGLQFLFEYFSETQRNKGNFPGRFSGRQFSNSRSEMNVSTLELGDSALYLCASPLRRTNTGELFFGEGSRLTVL.

The rearrangement links TRBV7-9 to TRBJ2-3, with a possible D match to TRBD2 (6 bases). V gave up 10 bases and J gave up 3 bases, with 17 bases separating them. In germline, CDR1 is SEHNR, CDR2 FQNEAQ (reference sequence). The CDR3 sequence is 14 residues long. CDR3 coding DNA: TGTGCCACCCTACCGGGACTCGGGACAGATACGCAGTATTTT. This gives the protein CATLPGLGTDTQYF. Looking up the rest from reference TRBV7-9 and TRBJ2-3 gives the full variable domain: DTGVSQNPRHKITKRGQNVTFRCDPISEHNRLYWYRQTLGQGPEFLTYFQNEAQLEKSRLLSDRFSAERPKGSFSTLEIQRTEQGDSAMYLCATLPGLGTDTQYFGPGTRLTVL.

V gene TRBV30 combines with J gene TRBJ2-7, with 12 bases matching TRBD2. With V trimmed by 1 base and J by 4 bases, 5 bases remained unmatched. CDR1 is GTSNPN and CDR2 is SVGIG in the germline V gene (reference sequence). This CDR3 region has 15 residues. CDR3: CAWSDSSGGAYEQYF. The CDR3 nucleotides read TGTGCCTGGAGTGATTCTAGCGGGGGGGCGTACGAGCAGTACTTC.

This sequence joins TRBV7-3 and TRBJ2-1, with TRBD1 matching 8 bases. V trimming: 4 bases; J trimming: 4 bases; junction bases outside the gene matches: 6. Germline V gives CDR1 SGHTA, CDR2 FQGTGA. The CDR3 is 15 amino acids. CDR3 amino acids: CASSSPDRGYNEQFF. The CDR3 DNA reads TGTGCCAGCAGCTCACCCGACAGGGGATACAATGAGCAGTTCTTC.

V gene TRBV6-1 combines with J gene TRBJ1-5; possibly TRBD1 for D (6 bases). Trimming left V 2 bases short and J 5 bases short, with 16 bases between. This CDR3 spans 16 amino acids. Germline V gives CDR1 MNHNS, CDR2 SASEGT. DNA of the CDR3: TGTGCCAGCAGTGAACGGAGCGGGGGCGCCGATCAGCCCCAGCATTTT. Residues: CASSERSGGADQPQHF.

The rearrangement links TRBV11-2 to TRBJ2-7; maybe TRBD2 (5 bases). CDR3 length: 12 residues. The germline gives CDR1 SGHAT, CDR2 FQNNGV. Trimming stripped 6 bases from V and 6 bases from J, with 12 bases between. CDR3 region: CASRSRGFEQYF. The CDR3 nucleotides read TGTGCCAGCAGAAGTAGAGGGTTCGAGCAGTACTTC.

This sequence joins TRBV2 and TRBJ1-5; TRBD1 aligns across 9 bases. From germline, CDR1 is SNHLY and CDR2 FYNNEI. This CDR3 has 15 residues. V shed 5 bases and J 3 bases; nucleotides not matched to a gene: 5. The CDR3 bases are TGTGCCAGCAGTCCCGGGACAGGGCACAATCAGCCCCAGCATTTT. This sequence encodes CASSPGTGHNQPQHF. Variable domain in full (rest from reference TRBV2 and TRBJ1-5): EPEVTQTPSHQVTQMGQEVILRCVPISNHLYFYWYRQILGQKVEFLVSFYNNEISEKSEIFDDQFSVERPDGSNFTLKIRSTKLEDSAMYFCASSPGTGHNQPQHFGDGTRLSIL.

This clone was seen only a few times. This chain joins TRBV6-5 and TRBJ1-5, with D unresolved. Between the trimmed V and J ends, which lost 5 bases and 2 bases, there was a span of 7 bases. The germline V gene has CDR1 MNHEY and CDR2 SVGAGI. The CDR3 sequence is 13 residues long. The DNA for the CDR3 is TGTGCCAGCAGTGGGGAGGGCAATCAGCCCCAGCATTTT. It is translated as CASSGEGNQPQHF.

CDR3 region: CASSLWDISGYTF. In DNA form, the CDR3 reads TGTGCCAGCAGCCTATGGGACATAAGCGGCTACACCTTC. This chain uses TRBV7-2 with TRBJ1-2, with D tentatively TRBD1 (6 bases). This CDR3 has 13 amino acids. The germline gives CDR1 SGHTA, CDR2 FQGNSA. V was pared by 5 bases and J by 8 bases, with 15 bases between.

V and J are TRBV27 and TRBJ2-7; 11 bases align to TRBD2. Germline CDR1 is MNHEY and CDR2 is SMNVEV (reference sequence). CDR3 length: 15 amino acids. The V and J ends lost 6 bases and 1 base, in that order; junction bases with no gene match: 5. CDR3 nucleotides: TGTGCCAGCAGAGACCCTAGCGGGGGGTCCTACGAGCAGTACTTC. It encodes CASRDPSGGSYEQYF.

The V gene is TRBV7-9, the J gene TRBJ1-2, with 7 bases that match TRBD1. Germline trimming cut 3 bases from V and 6 bases from J; bases unmatched to any gene: 13. The CDR3 runs to 16 residues. Germline lookup yields CDR1 SEHNR and CDR2 FQNEAQ (reference sequence). The CDR3 nucleotides read TGTGCCAGCAGCTTCCCCCGAGACAGGGAGGAACATGGCTACACCTTC. Translation: CASSFPRDREEHGYTF.

The V and J genes are TRBV7-8 and TRBJ1-5, with D uncertain. Germline CDR1 reads SGHVS; CDR2 reads FQNEAQ. V was clipped by 2 bases and J by 3 bases, with 14 bases between them. The CDR3 is 16 residues long. This CDR3 reads CASSLMLGSLNQPQHF. CDR3 DNA sequence: TGTGCCAGCAGCTTAATGCTAGGCAGTCTCAATCAGCCCCAGCATTTT.

The chain couples TRBV7-9 to TRBJ2-7, with TRBD2 as a possible D gene (6 bases). V lost 4 bases and J lost 3, with 13 bases in between. Germline V gene data show CDR1 as SEHNR and CDR2 as FQNEAQ (reference sequence). The CDR3 is 14 amino acids. CDR3: CASSWGTVNYEQYF. The CDR3 DNA reads as TGTGCCAGCAGCTGGGGGACTGTCAACTACGAGCAGTACTTC.

This chain uses TRBV9 with TRBJ1-3; D might be TRBD1 (5 bases). This CDR3 has 16 residues. Germline CDR1 and CDR2: SGDLS and YYNGEE. V lost 3 bases and J 2 bases, leaving 15 bases between the germline ends. The CDR3 loop is CASSGQGEGAGNTIYF. Written as DNA, the CDR3 is TGTGCCAGCAGCGGCCAAGGGGAGGGAGCTGGAAACACCATATATTTT.

This chain joins TRBV27 and TRBJ1-2; 9 bases fit TRBD1. The V gene's germline CDR1 is MNHEY and CDR2 SMNVEV (reference sequence). The CDR3 consists of 14 residues. Trimming took 6 bases from V and 7 from J; bases not matched to a gene: 9. The CDR3 DNA follows: TGTGCCAGCAGCGAAACAGGGGGCTATTTTGGCTACACCTTC. The encoded protein is CASSETGGYFGYTF.

The chain uses TRBV5-1 and TRBJ1-5; 7 bases are shared with TRBD1. The CDR3 covers 14 residues. Germline CDR1 SGHRS, CDR2 YFSETQ. The J segment lost 10 bases and the V segment lost 4 bases, leaving 11 bases of the junction unmatched. Here the CDR3 DNA reads TGCGCCAGCAGCCCGGGGACAGAAGATCGCCCCCAGCATTTT. Translation: CASSPGTEDRPQHF.

This clone was seen only a few times. This rearrangement joins TRBV7-9 to TRBJ1-1; TRBD1 agrees at 10 bases. The germline V gene has CDR1 SEHNR and CDR2 FQNEAQ (reference sequence). The CDR3 loop spans 15 amino acids. Trimming removed 3 bases from V and 3 bases from J; junction bases left unmatched: 4. CDR3 nucleotides: TGTGCCAGCAGCTTGGAGGACAGGGGGTACACTGAAGCTTTCTTT. It specifies CASSLEDRGYTEAFF.

In this sample, this clone turned up a few times. V and J are TRBV7-9 and TRBJ1-3, with D uncertain. The CDR3 totals 13 residues. CDR1 is SEHNR, CDR2 FQNEAQ, per germline (reference sequence). V dropped 5 bases and J dropped 4 bases, with 9 bases sitting between them. CDR3: CASSPTLGNTIYF. The CDR3 nucleotides read TGTGCCAGCAGCCCTACTCTGGGAAACACCATATATTTT.

The chain recombines TRBV9 with TRBJ2-5, with D possibly TRBD2 on 6 matching bases. CDR3 length equals 15 residues. Looked up from germline, CDR1 is SGDLS and CDR2 is YYNGEE. Trimming removed 3 bases at V and 0 bases at J, with 12 bases between. For the CDR3, the DNA is TGTGCCAGCAGCGCGACTAGTGCTTACCAAGAGACCCAGTACTTC. This sequence encodes CASSATSAYQETQYF.

Comment on this clone: The sample has other DNA sequences that encode this CDR3 too. The rearrangement joins TRBV5-1 to TRBJ2-2, with TRBD1 matching 8 bases. Germline-derived CDR1 and CDR2 are SGHRS and YFSETQ. This CDR3 has 14 residues. The V gene end was trimmed by 0 bases and the J gene end by 6 bases; junction bases not matched to a gene: 1. CDR3 loop: CASSLVQGAGELFF. CDR3 DNA sequence: TGCGCCAGCAGCTTGGTACAGGGGGCCGGGGAGCTGTTTTTT.

In its sample, this clone was seen once. The V call is TRBV5-8, the J call TRBJ1-6; D unresolved. The length of the CDR3 is 16 residues. V was trimmed by 4 bases and J by 8 bases, leaving 19 bases between them. Germline V CDR1 and CDR2: SGHTS, YDEGEE. The CDR3 spells CASSPGPGRRDSPLHF. CDR3 nucleotides: TGTGCCAGCAGCCCAGGCCCGGGGAGAAGGGATTCACCCCTCCACTTT.

The chain is built from TRBV4-1 and TRBJ1-1; D perhaps matches TRBD1 (6 bases). The CDR3 is 14 residues long. CDR1 MGHRA and CDR2 YSYEKL come from the germline V gene. V was pared by 1 base and J by 7 bases, with 13 bases between. The CDR3 is CASSQVGSRGEAFF. Written as DNA, the CDR3 is TGCGCCAGCAGCCAAGTTGGAAGCAGGGGTGAAGCTTTCTTT.

This chain links TRBV5-4 with TRBJ1-4; TRBD1 aligns across 8 bases. Looked up from germline, CDR1 is SGHNT and CDR2 is YYREEE (reference sequence). The V and J ends lost 6 bases and 10 bases, in that order; junction bases with no gene match: 17. This CDR3 region has 16 residues. CDR3 loop: CASTLKSEGQVRKLFF. The CDR3 coding sequence is TGTGCCAGCACCTTAAAATCAGAGGGACAGGTCCGAAAACTGTTTTTT.

Written as DNA, the CDR3 is TGTGCCAGTAGCCCAGATACCGGGACAGGGGTTGGTGTGAATGGCTACACCTTC. The encoded protein is CASSPDTGTGVGVNGYTF. This chain uses TRBV19 with TRBJ1-2; TRBD1 agrees at 10 bases. The germline V gene has CDR1 LNHDA and CDR2 SQIVND (reference sequence). V gave up 6 bases and J gave up 6 bases; unmatched junction bases: 19. The CDR3 has 18 residues.

V is TRBV5-1 and J is TRBJ1-5; D is possibly TRBD1 (6 bases). With 4 bases removed from V and 1 base from J, the gap between germline ends came to 9 bases. Germline CDR1 is SGHRS and CDR2 is YFSETQ. The CDR3 loop spans 14 amino acids. CDR3 nucleotide sequence: TGCGCCAGCAGCAAAGGGGGAAGCAATCAGCCCCAGCATTTT. Translation: CASSKGGSNQPQHF.